These 15 T cell receptor beta chains were sequenced from one sample in a study of T cells in Graves' hyperthyroidism and ophthalmopathy. Amplification targeted TCR beta CDR3 regions from RNA transcripts. During a first-round RT-PCR of the TCR CDR3, the HTBI primer set was used. In TCRdb, the multiplex PCR reads were re-called with MiXCR into one record per CDR3 protein. The data contain hundreds of thousands of distinct CDR3 sequences, approximately 15% of them singletons. Sequencing used blood. The receptors were gathered from a woman aged 25 to 39 with Graves' hyperthyroidism.

This clonotype was observed at least ten times. This chain joins TRBV28 and TRBJ2-3, with TRBD1 identical over 10 bases. J gave up 3 bases and V 2 bases, and 2 bases lay outside the gene matches. This CDR3 has 15 amino acids. Germline V gives CDR1 MDHEN, CDR2 SYDVKM. CDR3: CASSLRDRGTDTQYF. The CDR3 DNA is TGTGCCAGCAGTTTAAGGGACAGGGGTACAGATACGCAGTATTTT.

This clonotype was counted only a few times. V is TRBV7-6 and J is TRBJ2-1; TRBD2 aligns across 10 bases. Germline V CDR1 and CDR2: SGHVS, FNYEAQ. This CDR3 has 17 amino acids. The junction had 10 bases not matched to a gene; V was cut back by 3 bases and J by 5 bases. The CDR3: CASSFPDGLAGDNEQFF. DNA of the CDR3: TGTGCCAGCAGCTTCCCGGACGGCCTAGCGGGGGACAATGAGCAGTTCTTC.

This clonotype was counted at least ten times. This chain links TRBV29-1 with TRBJ2-7; D not certain. The V and J ends lost 6 bases and 3 bases respectively, with 9 bases between them. Germline CDR1 SQVTM, CDR2 ANQGSEA. The CDR3 has 11 amino acids. CDR3 protein: CSVGPLYEQYF. The CDR3, as DNA: TGCAGCGTCGGTCCCCTCTACGAGCAGTACTTC.

This clonotype was counted many times. V gene TRBV12-3 or TRBV12-4 combines with J gene TRBJ1-1, with 7 bases lining up with TRBD1. The length of the CDR3 is 18 residues. The V and J ends lost 5 bases and 3 bases, in that order; junction bases with no gene match: 18. CDR3 DNA: TGTGCCAGCAGTCCAGGACAGGCCGCCTATATGAGTTACACTGAAGCTTTCTTT. Protein: CASSPGQAAYMSYTEAFF.

This clonotype has ten or more counts. The CDR3 loop is CASSRLASFDEQFF. CDR3 DNA sequence: TGTGCCAGCAGCAGACTAGCCTCGTTCGATGAGCAGTTCTTC. The V call is TRBV2, the J call TRBJ2-1, with TRBD2 matching 7 bases. Germline-derived CDR1 and CDR2 are SNHLY and FYNNEI. V gave up 6 bases and J gave up 8 bases; unmatched junction bases: 10. This CDR3 is 14 amino acids long.

In this sample, this clonotype turned up a few times. CDR3 DNA sequence: TGTGCCAGCATTAGCGCCACATACAATGAGCAGTTCTTC. Translation gives CASISATYNEQFF. The V gene is TRBV6-2 or TRBV6-3, the J gene TRBJ2-1, with D possibly TRBD2 on 5 matching bases. Between the trimmed V and J ends, which lost 7 bases and 4 bases, there was a span of 11 bases. CDR1 MNHEY and CDR2 SVGEGT come from the germline V gene. The CDR3 has 13 residues.

This clonotype was detected only a few times. Here the CDR3 reads CARNRGQNEQFF. For the CDR3, the DNA is TGTGCCAGGAACAGGGGTCAAAATGAGCAGTTCTTC. The chain employs TRBV2 and TRBJ2-1, with 7 nucleotides matching TRBD1. J gave up 7 bases and V 9 bases, and 6 bases lay outside the gene matches. Per the germline V gene, CDR1 is SNHLY and CDR2 is FYNNEI. This CDR3 has 12 residues.

This clonotype was found many times. V is TRBV3-1 and J is TRBJ2-1; 12 bases are a match to TRBD2. The V gene's germline CDR1 is LGHDT and CDR2 YNNKEL (reference sequence). V shed 3 bases and J 7 bases; nucleotides not matched to a gene: 4. The CDR3 is 15 residues long. The CDR3 region is CASSHLAGGLNEQFF. In nucleotides, the CDR3 is TGTGCCAGCAGCCACCTAGCGGGAGGGTTAAATGAGCAGTTCTTC.

The gene calls are TRBV29-1 and TRBJ1-1; 7 bases match TRBD1. CDR1 is SQVTM and CDR2 is ANQGSEA in the germline V gene. Losses at the gene ends were 7 bases for V and 1 base for J; bases not matched to a gene: 6. The CDR3 sequence is 13 residues long. The CDR3 DNA reads TGCAGCGGTATGACAGGGAGGAACACTGAAGCTTTCTTT. Translating it yields CSGMTGRNTEAFF. The full variable domain, in which reference TRBV29-1 and TRBJ1-1 provide the parts outside the CDR3, is SAVISQKPSRDICQRGTSLTIQCQVDSQVTMMFWYRQQPGQSLTLIATANQGSEATYESGFVIDKFPISRPNLTFSTLTVSNMSPEDSSIYLCSGMTGRNTEAFFGQGTRLTVV.

This clonotype was seen many times. At one of its ends the junction is not consistent with the germline gene, which may arise from a read error. V gene TRBV11-2 combines with J gene TRBJ1-2, with D uncertain. The CDR3 runs to 11 residues. Per the germline V gene, CDR1 is SGHAT and CDR2 is FQNNGV. CDR3 bases: TGTGCCAGCAGCCCTAAGTATGGCTACACCTTC. It yields the protein CASSPKYGYTF.

This clonotype was counted at least ten times. J is TRBJ2-7 and V is TRBV2; possible D gene TRBD2, 5 bases. CDR3 length: 13 amino acids. V shed 2 bases and J shed 7 bases, with 12 bases lying between them. CDR1 and CDR2 (germline): SNHLY, FYNNEI. CDR3 amino acids: CASSERLRVEQYF. Written as DNA, the CDR3 is TGTGCCAGCAGTGAACGACTACGAGTAGAGCAGTACTTC.

This clonotype was seen many times. The J gene is TRBJ2-5, the V gene TRBV3-1; possibly TRBD2 for D (5 bases). Trimming stripped 0 bases from V and 2 bases from J, with 13 bases between. Germline CDR1 reads LGHDT; CDR2 reads YNNKEL (reference sequence). The CDR3 is 16 residues long. The CDR3 region is CASSQDLRTGQETQYF. The CDR3, as DNA: TGTGCCAGCAGCCAAGATCTAAGGACGGGACAAGAGACCCAGTACTTC.

The V gene is TRBV10-3, the J gene TRBJ2-3; D call uncertain. The V and J ends lost 6 bases and 2 bases respectively, with 12 bases between them. The length of the CDR3 is 14 residues. Germline V lookup: CDR1 ENHRY, CDR2 SYGVKD. The CDR3 bases are TGTGCCATCAGGGGCAGACTCACCACAGATACGCAGTATTTT. Amino acid sequence: CAIRGRLTTDTQYF.

This clonotype was picked up many times. The chain couples TRBV27 to TRBJ2-5; no firm D call. In germline, CDR1 is MNHEY, CDR2 SMNVEV (reference sequence). The CDR3 is 15 amino acids. V dropped 0 bases and J dropped 9 bases, with 17 bases sitting between them. The CDR3: CASSLSPGPDGAQYF. In nucleotides, the CDR3 is TGTGCCAGCAGTTTATCGCCCGGGCCGGATGGAGCCCAGTACTTC.

This clonotype has a count of ten or more. The chain has TRBV28 and TRBJ2-3, with no clear D. CDR1 is MDHEN, CDR2 SYDVKM, per germline. CDR3 length equals 12 residues. V lost 5 bases and J lost 4, with 7 bases in between. CDR3 in DNA: TGTGCCAGCAGTCGCTATCCAGATACGCAGTATTTT. The encoded protein is CASSRYPDTQYF.